Listed below are T cell receptor beta chains from one sample, sequenced in a study of T cells in Graves' hyperthyroidism and ophthalmopathy. TCRdb used MiXCR to reprocess the multiplex PCR reads, holding one entry per CDR3 protein. Among about 610,000 distinct CDR3 sequences listed, about half were seen once. Sequenced input: peripheral blood or thyroid tissue (not recorded which). These receptors all come from a woman under 30 with Graves' hyperthyroidism. CDR3s include the opening cysteine and the closing phenylalanine or tryptophan. A D gene is named only where the DNA matches it firmly. Clone size is shown for a subset of rows, as once, few, many or a class of expanded clone.

J gene: TRBJ2-7
V gene: TRBV5-6
D gene: .
clone size: many
CDR3 DNA: TGTGCCAGCAGCTTGAATTGGGGTGACGAGCAGTACTTC
CDR3 protein: CASSLNWGDEQYF

J gene: TRBJ2-7
V gene: TRBV11-3
D gene: TRBD1
clone size: many
CDR3 DNA: TGTGCCAGCACCCCTCAGGCAGGGGGCATGTACGAGCAGTACTTC
CDR3 protein: CASTPQAGGMYEQYF

J gene: TRBJ1-1
V gene: TRBV18
D gene: .
clone size: many
CDR3 DNA: TGTGCCAGCGGGGAACAGTTGAACACTGAAGCTTTCTTT
CDR3 protein: CASGEQLNTEAFF

J gene: TRBJ2-7
V gene: TRBV20-1
D gene: .
clone size: .
CDR3 DNA: TGCAGTGCTAAAGGCCCGGTGGCGGACGAGCAGTACTTC
CDR3 protein: CSAKGPVADEQYF

J gene: TRBJ2-3
V gene: TRBV13
D gene: .
clone size: .
CDR3 DNA: TGTGCCAGCAGCTTTCACGGCCTTCTCAGCACAGATACGCAGTATTTT
CDR3 protein: CASSFHGLLSTDTQYF

J gene: TRBJ2-3
V gene: TRBV20-1
D gene: .
clone size: few
CDR3 DNA: TGCAGTGCACGCGGAAGTACAGATACGCAGTATTTT
CDR3 protein: CSARGSTDTQYF

J gene: TRBJ2-2
V gene: TRBV5-1
D gene: TRBD2
clone size: .
CDR3 DNA: TGCGCCAGCAGTCCTACGGGAGGAGGCACCGGGGAGCTGTTTTTT
CDR3 protein: CASSPTGGGTGELFF

J gene: TRBJ1-1
V gene: TRBV19
D gene: .
clone size: many
CDR3 DNA: TGTGCCAGTAGTATCCGGGCCACTGAAGCTTTCTTT
CDR3 protein: CASSIRATEAFF

J gene: TRBJ1-1
V gene: TRBV6-5
D gene: .
clone size: once
CDR3 DNA: TGTGCCAGCAGTTACGGAGGGCCCTTGAGCACTGAAGCTTTCTTT
CDR3 protein: CASSYGGPLSTEAFF

J gene: TRBJ2-7
V gene: TRBV7-2
D gene: .
clone size: few
CDR3 DNA: TGTGCCAGCAGCCTTTCATCGACAGCCTTC
CDR3 protein: CASSLSSTAF

J gene: TRBJ1-1
V gene: TRBV30
D gene: .
clone size: .
CDR3 DNA: TGTGCCTGGAGTGTGGAGGGGGTGAGGACTGAAGCTTTCTTT
CDR3 protein: CAWSVEGVRTEAFF

J gene: TRBJ2-7
V gene: TRBV15
D gene: .
clone size: .
CDR3 DNA: TGTGCCACCAGCAGAGATCGGGTCGAGCAGTACTACGAGCAGTACTTC
CDR3 protein: CATSRDRVEQYYEQYF

J gene: TRBJ1-1
V gene: TRBV6-1
D gene: TRBD1
clone size: .
CDR3 DNA: TGTGCCAGCAGTGAAGGTCCGAATGGGACAGGGGCGAACACTGAAGCTTTCTTT
CDR3 protein: CASSEGPNGTGANTEAFF

J gene: TRBJ2-7
V gene: TRBV14
D gene: TRBD2
clone size: many
CDR3 DNA: TGTGCCAGCAGCCCTCGACTAGCGGGTACCTACGAGCAGTACTTC
CDR3 protein: CASSPRLAGTYEQYF

J gene: TRBJ2-3
V gene: TRBV24-1
D gene: TRBD2
clone size: few
CDR3 DNA: TGTGCCACCAGTGATGAAAGCGGGATGATCACAGATACGCAGTATTTT
CDR3 protein: CATSDESGMITDTQYF

J gene: TRBJ1-4
V gene: TRBV6-1
D gene: .
clone size: few
CDR3 DNA: TGTGCCAGCAGTGACCCTGTCGGTGCGGGGAGTGAAAAACTGTTTTTT
CDR3 protein: CASSDPVGAGSEKLFF

J gene: TRBJ1-2
V gene: TRBV29-1
D gene: .
clone size: .
CDR3 DNA: TGCAGCAAGCCGGGGACGAATGACTATGGCTACACCTTC
CDR3 protein: CSKPGTNDYGYTF

J gene: TRBJ2-5
V gene: TRBV4-1
D gene: .
clone size: once
CDR3 DNA: TGCGCCAGCAGCCAAGATGGACAACGCCAAGAGACCCAGTACTTC
CDR3 protein: CASSQDGQRQETQYF

J gene: TRBJ2-3
V gene: TRBV20-1
D gene: .
clone size: .
CDR3 DNA: TGCAGTGCTAGAGAGCCTGTCAGGACAGATACGCTGTATTTT
CDR3 protein: CSAREPVRTDTLYF

J gene: TRBJ1-6
V gene: TRBV19
D gene: .
clone size: many
CDR3 DNA: TGTGCCAGTAGAGGCAGCTCTACTTTTAATTCTCCCCTCCACTTT
CDR3 protein: CASRGSSTFNSPLHF

J gene: TRBJ2-2
V gene: TRBV6-4
D gene: .
clone size: many
CDR3 DNA: TGTGCCAGCAGTGACGGGAGAAGCACCGGGGAGCTGTTTTTT
CDR3 protein: CASSDGRSTGELFF

J gene: TRBJ2-7
V gene: TRBV11-3
D gene: TRBD2
clone size: many
CDR3 DNA: TGTGCCAGCAGCTTATTCGATAGCGGGAGATACGAGCAGTACTTC
CDR3 protein: CASSLFDSGRYEQYF

J gene: TRBJ1-5
V gene: TRBV29-1
D gene: .
clone size: few
CDR3 DNA: TGCAGCGTTTCGGCAGGCAGGACCAATCAGCCCCAGCATTTT
CDR3 protein: CSVSAGRTNQPQHF

J gene: TRBJ1-3
V gene: TRBV2
D gene: .
clone size: .
CDR3 DNA: TGTGCCAGCAGTCGGGCAGGGACGGGTGGCTATGGCTACACCATATATTTT
CDR3 protein: CASSRAGTGGYGYTIYF

J gene: TRBJ2-3
V gene: TRBV25-1
D gene: .
clone size: few
CDR3 DNA: TGTGCCAGCAGGGGAGTTAGAGTGGTCACAGATACGCAGTATTTT
CDR3 protein: CASRGVRVVTDTQYF

J gene: TRBJ2-7
V gene: TRBV10-2
D gene: .
clone size: many
CDR3 DNA: TGCGCCAGCAGTGAGTTTTGGCAGGAAGAGGGCGAGCAGTACTTC
CDR3 protein: CASSEFWQEEGEQYF

J gene: TRBJ1-2
V gene: TRBV29-1
D gene: .
clone size: .
CDR3 DNA: TGCAGCGGTTTCAGGGAGGAGGGCTACACCTTC
CDR3 protein: CSGFREEGYTF

J gene: TRBJ1-2
V gene: TRBV2
D gene: .
clone size: many
CDR3 DNA: TGTGCCACGTTCAGAGGGACCCCCCTTAACTATGGCTACACCTTC
CDR3 protein: CATFRGTPLNYGYTF

J gene: TRBJ2-5
V gene: TRBV7-2
D gene: TRBD2
clone size: many
CDR3 DNA: TGTGCCAGCAGCGGGTCTAGCGGGAGGGAAGAGACCCAGTACTTC
CDR3 protein: CASSGSSGREETQYF

J gene: TRBJ2-5
V gene: TRBV7-2
D gene: TRBD1
clone size: .
CDR3 DNA: TGTGCCAGCAGCCCCGGACAGGGGAGGAAAGAGACCCAGTACTTC
CDR3 protein: CASSPGQGRKETQYF

J gene: TRBJ2-3
V gene: TRBV5-1
D gene: .
clone size: .
CDR3 DNA: TGCGCCAGCAGCCCTCCCCGTACGGATACGCAGTATTTT
CDR3 protein: CASSPPRTDTQYF

J gene: TRBJ1-2
V gene: TRBV7-8
D gene: .
clone size: .
CDR3 DNA: TGTGCCAGCAGCCGCCGGGGGGCGGGCTATGGCTACACCTTC
CDR3 protein: CASSRRGAGYGYTF

J gene: TRBJ2-1
V gene: TRBV5-5
D gene: TRBD1
clone size: .
CDR3 DNA: TGTGCCAGCAGCACCTACAGGGGTGAGCAGTTCTTC
CDR3 protein: CASSTYRGEQFF

J gene: TRBJ1-4
V gene: TRBV18
D gene: TRBD1
clone size: few
CDR3 DNA: TGTGCCAGCTCACGGGACAGGGAGACTGAAAAACTGTTTTTT
CDR3 protein: CASSRDRETEKLFF

J gene: TRBJ2-5
V gene: TRBV10-3
D gene: .
clone size: .
CDR3 DNA: TGTGCCATCAGTGACCCTATCCAGGCATCGAGAGAGACCCAGTACTTC
CDR3 protein: CAISDPIQASRETQYF

J gene: TRBJ2-7
V gene: TRBV2
D gene: .
clone size: .
CDR3 DNA: TGTGCCAGCAGTGTGATTGCAGGGGCCGTTGAGCAGTACTTC
CDR3 protein: CASSVIAGAVEQYF

J gene: TRBJ1-2
V gene: TRBV5-1
D gene: .
clone size: many
CDR3 DNA: TGCGCCAGCAGCCCGGGTGCGGGGTTGAGCTATGGCTACACCTTC
CDR3 protein: CASSPGAGLSYGYTF

J gene: TRBJ1-5
V gene: TRBV20-1
D gene: .
clone size: .
CDR3 DNA: TGCAGTGCTAGGGAGGGAGGCGAGTATAGCAATCAGCCCCAGCATTTT
CDR3 protein: CSAREGGEYSNQPQHF

J gene: TRBJ1-5
V gene: TRBV4-2
D gene: .
clone size: many
CDR3 DNA: TGTGCCAGCAGCGAAGACCTAGGACGGAAGAGGCAGCCCCAGCATTTT
CDR3 protein: CASSEDLGRKRQPQHF

J gene: TRBJ1-6
V gene: TRBV15
D gene: TRBD1
clone size: .
CDR3 DNA: TGTGCCACCAGCAGAGAGACAGGGGGCGATTCACCCCTCCACTTT
CDR3 protein: CATSRETGGDSPLHF

J gene: TRBJ2-1
V gene: TRBV12-3/TRBV12-4
D gene: TRBD2
clone size: .
CDR3 DNA: TGTGCCAGCATCTTGACTAGCGGGGGGTTCCATGAGCAGTTCTTC
CDR3 protein: CASILTSGGFHEQFF

J gene: TRBJ2-7
V gene: TRBV29-1
D gene: .
clone size: .
CDR3 DNA: TGCAGCTCCTTATACGAGCAGTACTTC
CDR3 protein: CSSLYEQYF

J gene: TRBJ2-2
V gene: TRBV19
D gene: .
clone size: .
CDR3 DNA: TGTGCCAGTAGTATACCAGAGCTCACCGGGGAGCTGTTTTTT
CDR3 protein: CASSIPELTGELFF

J gene: TRBJ2-2
V gene: TRBV29-1
D gene: TRBD2
clone size: .
CDR3 DNA: TGCAGCGGTGGGGGAACGGGGCTAGCGGGCAACACCGGGGAGCTGTTTTTT
CDR3 protein: CSGGGTGLAGNTGELFF

J gene: TRBJ1-3
V gene: TRBV29-1
D gene: .
clone size: many
CDR3 DNA: TGCAGCGTTGTACGGCAGGAAGAAGCTGGAAACACCATATATTTT
CDR3 protein: CSVVRQEEAGNTIYF

J gene: TRBJ2-5
V gene: TRBV12-3/TRBV12-4
D gene: .
clone size: many
CDR3 DNA: TGTGCCAGCAGTTTTTGGGGACAAGAGACCCAGTACTTC
CDR3 protein: CASSFWGQETQYF